This T cell receptor beta chain appears in the sequencing data of a study of shared clonotypes between healthy human individuals. Remarks on this clone: Its antigen is undetermined.

The authors divided CD4+ cells into CD45RA+ naive and CD45RA-negative memory subsets. The DNA input per sorted-subset replicate PCR was 200 to 250 ng, corresponding to around 30,000 T cell genomes. Source study methods: Filtering differed since immunoSEQ provided only junctions, with no quality scores. Profiling relied on immunoSEQ multiplex PCR, and the TCRdb table lists in-frame clones only, not all of them. The V and J calls and clone size come from that table; D and trimming were worked out from the DNA. The table records 950,000 to 1,100,000 clones, roughly 70% of them present only once. Findings of the study overall: Compared with clonotypes that all four donors shared, non-shared clonotypes had lower generation probabilities.

This CDR3 spans 16 amino acids. The V gene's germline CDR1 is LNHDA and CDR2 SQIVND (reference sequence). J was trimmed by 4 bases and V by 3 bases; bases with no gene match: 9. This clonotype was obtained from a man aged 18 to 35 in good health. The sample comprised memory CD4+ T cells sorted from blood. Subset given: CD45RA-negative fraction. The chain employs TRBV19 and TRBJ2-5, with 9 bases fitting TRBD2. The CDR3 DNA follows: TGTGCCAGTAGTATTCGCACTAGCGGGTCCCGAGAGACCCAGTACTTC. Protein product: CASSIRTSGSRETQYF.